This T cell receptor beta chain stems from a study of early T cells in non-severe SARS-CoV-2 infection. MiXCR was run by TCRdb on the 5' RACE reads, yielding one entry per CDR3 protein. The sample records roughly 51,000 distinct CDR3 sequences, 6.5% to 9.5% being singletons. The source is an adult who was a healthcare worker with PCR-confirmed SARS-CoV-2 infection or an uninfected control (not recorded which). The sequencing sample was made of whole blood.

The CDR3 DNA follows: TGTGCCAGCAGCCAAGGCCATAAGTACGAGCAGTACTTC. This codes for CASSQGHKYEQYF. The J gene is TRBJ2-7, the V gene TRBV3-1; D not certain. Germline CDR1 reads LGHDT; CDR2 reads YNNKEL (reference sequence). The CDR3 totals 13 residues. V was clipped by 1 base and J by 4 bases, with 8 bases between them.